These T cell receptor beta chains were read from a single sample in a study of OX40 agonist ivuxolimab in advanced cancers. Some clones are missing from TCRdb's copy, which holds only in-frame ones; the method was immunoSEQ multiplex PCR. The table has around 100,000 clones, over 75% seen once. Sequences were derived from CD4+ or CD8+ T cells sorted from blood, sampled in a trial of the OX40 agonist ivuxolimab. The source is an adult with an advanced solid tumor such as melanoma, head and neck, liver or kidney cancer. CDR3s include the opening cysteine and the closing phenylalanine or tryptophan. D genes are given only for firm matches. Clone size, where shown, is once, few, many, or a class for clones that have expanded.

J gene	clone size	D gene	V gene	CDR3 DNA	CDR3 protein
TRBJ1-2	-	-	TRBV11-2	TGTGCCAGCAGCGCGGGACCGTCATATGGCTACACCTTC	CASSAGPSYGYTF
TRBJ1-1	-	-	TRBV5-1	TGCGCCAGCAGGGAGGGGCGAGGTCCGCCGGACACTGAAGCTTTCTTT	CASREGRGPPDTEAFF
TRBJ2-1	-	TRBD1	TRBV7-2	TGTGCCAGTGGCACAGGGGTGGGTGAGCAGTTCTTC	CASGTGVGEQFF
TRBJ1-2	-	-	TRBV4-1	TGCGCCAGCAGCCAAGCAGGAGTTCGGGATAGGGGCTACACCTTC	CASSQAGVRDRGYTF
TRBJ2-2	-	-	TRBV28	TGTGCCAGCAGTTTAGGGAGGCAGTCAGTCGGGGAGCTGTTTTTT	CASSLGRQSVGELFF
TRBJ1-2	-	TRBD1	TRBV19	TGTGCCAGTAGTTCTTCGGGACAGTCGGAAGGGTTTTCCTATGGCTACACCTTC	CASSSSGQSEGFSYGYTF
TRBJ2-3	-	-	TRBV10-2	TGCGCCAGCAGTAGGGTGGATACGCAGTATTTT	CASSRVDTQYF
TRBJ2-7	-	TRBD1	TRBV7-8	TGTGCCAGCAGCCAGGGCAAGGACAGGGGCCACCCCGGTTACTACGAGCAGTACTTC	CASSQGKDRGHPGYYEQYF
TRBJ1-3	once	TRBD1	TRBV19	TGTGCCAGTAGTACCGGACAGGGGGCAGCTGGAAACACCATATATTTT	CASSTGQGAAGNTIYF
TRBJ2-7	-	-	TRBV9	TGTGCCAGCAGCGTAGGTCCCTCGGGCGAGCAGTACTTC	CASSVGPSGEQYF
TRBJ2-1	-	TRBD1	TRBV27	TGTGCCAGCAGCCCCGGGACAGGGGGCGTCCGCAATGAGCAGTTCTTC	CASSPGTGGVRNEQFF
TRBJ2-1	-	TRBD2	TRBV7-9	TGTGCCAGCAGCTCAGATCCGGGACTAGCGGGAGGGCCCACGAATGAGCAGTTCTTC	CASSSDPGLAGGPTNEQFF
TRBJ1-5	-	-	TRBV6-1	TGTGCCAGCAGGACGTTAGGGGTGCAGCATTTT	CASRTLGVQHF
TRBJ2-3	-	-	TRBV6-5	TGTGCCACGACGCAGGGAGGTACGCAGTATTTT	CATTQGGTQYF
TRBJ2-7	-	TRBD2	TRBV6-1	TGTGCCAGCAGGGGGCTAGCGGGGGGCGAGCAGTACTTC	CASRGLAGGEQYF
TRBJ2-5	-	-	TRBV5-8	TGTGCCAGCAGTTATCAAGAGACCCAGTACTTC	CASSYQETQYF
TRBJ2-7	-	-	TRBV6-4	TGTGCCAGCAGTGACTCGATTGGTGACGAGCAGTACTTC	CASSDSIGDEQYF
TRBJ2-1	-	TRBD2	TRBV5-4	TGTGCCAGCAGCTTCGCGGGAGTCAGCTACAATGAGCAGTTCTTC	CASSFAGVSYNEQFF
TRBJ1-4	once	TRBD1	TRBV2	TGTGCCAGCAGTGTTGGGGGACAGGTCGGACTGTTTTTT	CASSVGGQVGLFF
TRBJ1-1	-	-	TRBV11-2	TGTGCCAGCAGGAACACTGAAGCTTTCTTT	CASRNTEAFF
TRBJ2-1	-	TRBD2	TRBV5-1	TGCGCCAGCAGCACGGGGGCTAGCGGGAGGATTGATGAGCAGTTCTTC	CASSTGASGRIDEQFF
TRBJ1-1	-	-	TRBV30	TGTGCCTGGAGTGACCGGGTAACTGAAGCTTTCTTT	CAWSDRVTEAFF
TRBJ1-1	-	-	TRBV18	TGTGCCAGCTCACCCAGAACTGAAGCTTTCTTT	CASSPRTEAFF
TRBJ2-3	-	-	TRBV11-3	TGTGCCAGCAGCTTAGATAGGCAGAGTGATACGCAGTATTTT	CASSLDRQSDTQYF
TRBJ2-1	-	-	TRBV7-2	TGTGCCAGCAGCAAAGGCGTGACTACCCGCAATGAGCAGTTCTTC	CASSKGVTTRNEQFF
TRBJ2-7	-	-	TRBV30	TGTGCCTGGTTGTCAAGGGGCTCAACCTACGAGCAGTACTTC	CAWLSRGSTYEQYF
TRBJ2-7	-	-	TRBV11-2	TGTGCCAGCAGCTTAGATCTCGGGGAACAGTACTTC	CASSLDLGEQYF
TRBJ2-5	-	-	TRBV7-9	TGTGCCAGCAGCTTCGGGTCAGTACAAGAGACCCAGTACTTC	CASSFGSVQETQYF
TRBJ1-2	-	-	TRBV5-1	TGCGCCAGCAGCCAAGACAGTAACTATGGCTACACCTTC	CASSQDSNYGYTF
TRBJ2-1	-	-	TRBV23-1	TGCGCCAGCAGTCAATCGAGTGGCTTAGGGATCCCCTACAATGAGCAGTTCTTC	CASSQSSGLGIPYNEQFF
TRBJ2-1	-	TRBD2	TRBV27	TGTGCCAGCAGTTTAAAGGGACTAGTCGTTTACAATGAGCAGTTCTTC	CASSLKGLVVYNEQFF
TRBJ2-7	-	-	TRBV10-3	TGTGCCATCAGTGAGTCCTTCTACGAGCAGTACTTC	CAISESFYEQYF
TRBJ2-1	-	-	TRBV4-1	TGCGCCAGCAGCCTGAGGCACGTCAATGAGCAGTTCTTC	CASSLRHVNEQFF
TRBJ1-2	-	-	TRBV19	TGTGCCAGTAGTACCGACCGGACAGCCAACTATGGCTACACCTTC	CASSTDRTANYGYTF
TRBJ1-5	-	-	TRBV6-5	TGTGCCAGCAGCTTTGTACAGACAAGCAATCAGCCCCAGCATTTT	CASSFVQTSNQPQHF
TRBJ1-1	-	-	TRBV7-9	TGTGCCAGCAGCAATACACTGAACACTGAAGCTTTCTTT	CASSNTLNTEAFF
TRBJ1-5	-	-	TRBV19	TGTGCCAGTAGTACCTACAGGGATGAACAGCCCCAGCATTTT	CASSTYRDEQPQHF
TRBJ1-4	once	TRBD1	TRBV9	TGTGCCAGCAGCCCGGGACAGGGATTGGTAGCTGAAAAACTGTTTTTT	CASSPGQGLVAEKLFF
TRBJ2-3	-	-	TRBV19	TGTGCCAGTAGTCGCGGGACAACCCGTCAAGATACGCAGTATTTT	CASSRGTTRQDTQYF
TRBJ1-5	-	TRBD1	TRBV15	TGTGCCACCAGCTTGGACAGGGGGCTTCAGCCCCAGCATTTT	CATSLDRGLQPQHF
TRBJ1-2	many	-	TRBV5-4	TGTGCCAGCACCCTGGGGGGGACGCTCTATGGCTACACCTTC	CASTLGGTLYGYTF
TRBJ2-7	-	-	TRBV4-3	TGCGCCAGCAGCCAACAAAGGGAGGCCTACGAGCAGTACTTC	CASSQQREAYEQYF
TRBJ2-1	-	-	TRBV28	TGTGCCAGCCCCCCCAGGGGCAGCGATTACAATGAGCAGTTCTTC	CASPPRGSDYNEQFF
TRBJ1-6	-	TRBD1	TRBV10-3	TGTGCCATCAGTGAACAGGGGAGCTCCTATAATTCACCCCTCCACTTT	CAISEQGSSYNSPLHF
TRBJ2-3	-	-	TRBV5-1	TGCGCCAGCAGCTGGAGGGCGGAGAACACAGATACGCAGTATTTT	CASSWRAENTDTQYF